This T cell receptor (beta chain) was identified during a study of blood T cells in healthy people across ages. This clonotype has just a few counts. The CDR3 runs to 11 residues. Trimming removed 2 bases from V and 3 bases from J, with 1 base in between. Germline V lookup: CDR1 LNHNV, CDR2 YYDKDF (reference sequence). Together with a sample-barcoded 5' primer, a J-beta primer mix was included in a second PCR lasting about 6 to 11 cycles. TCRdb re-derived calls from the 5' RACE reads in MiXCR, one entry per CDR3 protein. This table holds roughly 1,500,000 distinct CDR3 sequences, around 42% found once.

This chain connects TRBV15 to TRBJ2-5; D is unresolved. This sequence originates from a woman aged 18-29 years in good health. The sample comprised blood. CDR3 sequence: CATSRKETQYF. CDR3 nucleotides: TGTGCCACCAGCAGAAAAGAGACCCAGTACTTC.